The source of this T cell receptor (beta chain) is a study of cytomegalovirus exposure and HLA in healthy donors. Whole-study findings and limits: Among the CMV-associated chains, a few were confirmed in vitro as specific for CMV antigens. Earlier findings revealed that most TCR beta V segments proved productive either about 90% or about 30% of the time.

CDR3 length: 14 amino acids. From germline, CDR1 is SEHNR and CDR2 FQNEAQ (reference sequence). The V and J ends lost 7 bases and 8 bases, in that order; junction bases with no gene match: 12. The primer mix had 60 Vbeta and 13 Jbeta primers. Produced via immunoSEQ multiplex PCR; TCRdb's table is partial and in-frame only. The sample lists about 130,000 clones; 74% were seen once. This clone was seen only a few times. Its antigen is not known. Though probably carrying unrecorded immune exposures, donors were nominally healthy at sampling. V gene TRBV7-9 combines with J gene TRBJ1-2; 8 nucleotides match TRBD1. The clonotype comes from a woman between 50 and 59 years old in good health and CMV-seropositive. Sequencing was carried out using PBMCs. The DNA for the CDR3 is TGTGCCAGCACCTTCCTCCAGGGGGCGAGAGGCTACACCTTC. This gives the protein CASTFLQGARGYTF.